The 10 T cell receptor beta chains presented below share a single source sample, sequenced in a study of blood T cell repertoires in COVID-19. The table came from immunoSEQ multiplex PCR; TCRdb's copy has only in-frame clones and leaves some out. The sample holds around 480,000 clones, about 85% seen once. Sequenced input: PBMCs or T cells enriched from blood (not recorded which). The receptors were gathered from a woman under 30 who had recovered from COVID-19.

CDR3 region: CASVRNPAGDSNEQFF. For the CDR3, the DNA is TGCGCCAGCGTCCGGAATCCAGCAGGGGACAGTAATGAGCAGTTCTTC. This chain joins TRBV5-1 and TRBJ2-1, with 7 bases aligning to TRBD1. J lost 7 bases, V lost 7 bases, and 17 bases had no gene match. The germline CDR1 and CDR2 sequences are SGHRS and YFSETQ. This CDR3 contains 16 residues.

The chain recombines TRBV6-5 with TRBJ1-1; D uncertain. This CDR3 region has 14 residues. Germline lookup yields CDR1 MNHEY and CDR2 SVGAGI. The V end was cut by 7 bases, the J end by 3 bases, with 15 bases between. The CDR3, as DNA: TGTGCCAGCATGAGATATATGAGAGACACTGAAGCTTTCTTT. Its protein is CASMRYMRDTEAFF.

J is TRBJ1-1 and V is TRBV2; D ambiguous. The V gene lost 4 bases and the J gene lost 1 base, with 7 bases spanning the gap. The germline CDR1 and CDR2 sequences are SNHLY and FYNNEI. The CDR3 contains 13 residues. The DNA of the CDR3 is TGTGCCAGCAGTGTGGAGAGGAACACTGAAGCTTTCTTT. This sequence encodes CASSVERNTEAFF.

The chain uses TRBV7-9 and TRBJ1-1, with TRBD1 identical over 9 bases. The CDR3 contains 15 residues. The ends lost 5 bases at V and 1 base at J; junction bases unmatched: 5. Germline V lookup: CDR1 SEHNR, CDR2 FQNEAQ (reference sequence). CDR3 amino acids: CASSAQGAPNTEAFF. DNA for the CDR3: TGTGCCAGCAGCGCACAGGGGGCTCCGAACACTGAAGCTTTCTTT.

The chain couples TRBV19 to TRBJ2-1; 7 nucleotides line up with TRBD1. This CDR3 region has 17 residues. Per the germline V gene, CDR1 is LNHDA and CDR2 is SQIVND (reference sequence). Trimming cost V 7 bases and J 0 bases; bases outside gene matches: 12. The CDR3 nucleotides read TGTGCCAGTAAAAAAACAGGGGCTAGGGACTCCTACAATGAGCAGTTCTTC. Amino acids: CASKKTGARDSYNEQFF.

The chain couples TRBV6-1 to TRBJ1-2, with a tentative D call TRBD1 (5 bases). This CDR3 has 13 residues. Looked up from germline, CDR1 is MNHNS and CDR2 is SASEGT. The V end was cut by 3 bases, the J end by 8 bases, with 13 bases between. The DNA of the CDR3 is TGTGCCAGCAGTGACCAGGGTTCAAACGGCTACACCTTC. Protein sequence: CASSDQGSNGYTF.

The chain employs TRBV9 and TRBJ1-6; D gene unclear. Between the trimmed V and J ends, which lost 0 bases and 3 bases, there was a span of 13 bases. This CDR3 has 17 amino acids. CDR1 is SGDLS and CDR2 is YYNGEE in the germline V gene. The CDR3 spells CASSVEAGTGYNSPLHF. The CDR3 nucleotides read TGTGCCAGCAGCGTAGAGGCGGGAACGGGCTATAATTCACCCCTCCACTTT.

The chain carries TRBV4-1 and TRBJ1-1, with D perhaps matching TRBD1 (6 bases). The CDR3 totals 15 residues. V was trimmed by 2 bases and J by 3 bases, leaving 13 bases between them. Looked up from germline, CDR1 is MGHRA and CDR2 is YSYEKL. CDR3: CASSQPTGSDTEAFF. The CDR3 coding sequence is TGCGCCAGCAGCCAACCTACAGGGAGCGACACTGAAGCTTTCTTT.

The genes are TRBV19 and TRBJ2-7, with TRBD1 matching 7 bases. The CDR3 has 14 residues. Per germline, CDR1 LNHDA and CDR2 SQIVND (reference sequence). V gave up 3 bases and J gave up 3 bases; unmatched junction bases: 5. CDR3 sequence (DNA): TGTGCCAGTAGTATCGACAGGGTTGGCTACGAGCAGTACTTC. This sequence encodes CASSIDRVGYEQYF.

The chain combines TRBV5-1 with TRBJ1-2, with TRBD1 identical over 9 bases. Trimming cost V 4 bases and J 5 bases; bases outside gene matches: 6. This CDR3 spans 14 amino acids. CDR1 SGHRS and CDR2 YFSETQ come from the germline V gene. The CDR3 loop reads CASSGGQGAYGYTF. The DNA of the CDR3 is TGCGCCAGCAGCGGGGGACAGGGAGCATATGGCTACACCTTC.